The 27 T cell receptor beta chains below were found in one sample sequenced in a study of regulatory T cells in long-lasting Graves disease. Time point indicated: newly diagnosed GD, antithyroid drugs for less than 3 months. Isolated PBMC RNA provided the starting material for the TCR library. For TCR beta, libraries came from iRepertoire HTBI primers and Arm-PCR of CDR3 regions. TCRdb re-called the multiplex PCR reads through MiXCR, storing one row per CDR3 protein. The data contain around 400,000 distinct CDR3 sequences, approximately 10% of them singletons. These data are also associated with another study on T cells in Graves' hyperthyroidism and ophthalmopathy.

The starting material was peripheral blood mononuclear cells (PBMCs), obtained at new diagnosis, from a patient treated with antithyroid drugs. All receptors derive from a woman aged 18-29 years with Graves disease.

Ten or more counts support this clonotype. The CDR3 DNA is TGCAGTGCGCAGCAGGGTATCTATAATTCACCCCTCCACTTT. Translation: CSAQQGIYNSPLHF. This rearrangement joins TRBV20-1 to TRBJ1-6; tentatively, D is TRBD1 (5 bases). Germline V lookup: CDR1 DFQATT, CDR2 SNEGSKA (reference sequence). The CDR3 is made up of 14 amino acids. V lost 6 bases and J lost 3, with 12 bases in between.

This clonotype was recorded at least ten times. V is TRBV4-3 and J is TRBJ1-1; TRBD1 aligns across 7 bases. After removal of 0 bases from V and 5 bases from J, the junction contained 6 bases not matched to a gene. CDR1 LGHNA and CDR2 YSLEER come from the germline V gene. The CDR3 covers 15 residues. CDR3 sequence (DNA): TGCGCCAGCAGCCAAGATTCCCACAGGGGAACTGAAGCTTTCTTT. Protein sequence: CASSQDSHRGTEAFF.

This clonotype was seen repeatedly, ten times or more. The chain recombines TRBV6-1 with TRBJ1-6, with D possibly TRBD1 on 5 matching bases. The ends were cut back, 5 bases at V and 9 bases at J, with 20 bases in the middle. CDR1 and CDR2 (germline): MNHNS, SASEGT. CDR3 length: 16 amino acids. The CDR3 sequence is CASSNGGDPIVSPLHF. Written as DNA, the CDR3 is TGTGCCAGCAGTAATGGGGGAGATCCCATCGTTTCACCCCTCCACTTT.

The DNA of the CDR3 is TGTGCCGTCCGGGACAGCTTGAACACTGAAGCTTTCTTT. Amino acids: CAVRDSLNTEAFF. The chain carries TRBV10-3 and TRBJ1-1; 7 bases align to TRBD1. Per the germline V gene, CDR1 is ENHRY and CDR2 is SYGVKD. The CDR3 extends over 13 amino acids. Losses at the gene ends were 11 bases for V and 0 bases for J; bases not matched to a gene: 6.

This clonotype came up many times. The chain carries TRBV6-6 and TRBJ2-1; possibly TRBD2 for D (6 bases). The CDR3 runs 16 residues. V lost 0 bases, J lost 0 bases, and 9 bases lay in between. Per germline, CDR1 MNHNY and CDR2 SVGAGI (reference sequence). CDR3 sequence: CASSYSETSSYNEQFF. Here the CDR3 DNA reads TGTGCCAGCAGTTACTCGGAGACTAGCTCCTACAATGAGCAGTTCTTC.

Ten or more counts support this clonotype. The V call is TRBV12-3 or TRBV12-4, the J call TRBJ2-3; no clear D gene. The CDR3 runs to 16 residues. V lost 3 bases, J lost 0 bases, and 13 bases lay in between. The CDR3 sequence: CASSFRKKASTDTQYF. Written as DNA, the CDR3 is TGTGCCAGCAGTTTCCGGAAAAAAGCTAGCACAGATACGCAGTATTTT.

This clonotype was seen repeatedly, ten times or more. The gene calls are TRBV12-3 or TRBV12-4 and TRBJ1-2, with TRBD1 matching 9 bases. The CDR3 contains 14 residues. The J segment lost 4 bases and the V segment lost 5 bases, leaving 5 bases of the junction unmatched. The CDR3, as DNA: TGTGCCAGCAGTCCTCGGACAGGGGTCTATGGCTACACCTTC. This codes for CASSPRTGVYGYTF.

In its sample, this clonotype was seen a few times. At one end the junction does not follow the germline gene, possibly because of a read error. V gene TRBV7-9 combines with J gene TRBJ1-2, with a tentative D call TRBD1 (5 bases). Germline V gene lookup returns CDR1 SEHNR and CDR2 FQNEAQ (reference sequence). The CDR3 is 15 amino acids. In DNA form, the CDR3 reads TGTGCCAGCGGCTTAGAGGGACCCCGAGGAGGAGGCTACACCTTC. It yields the protein CASGLEGPRGGGYTF.

This clonotype was counted only a few times. The chain uses TRBV11-2 and TRBJ2-1; possibly TRBD2 for D (6 bases). Germline CDR1 reads SGHAT; CDR2 reads FQNNGV. Between the trimmed V and J ends, which lost 5 bases and 4 bases, there was a span of 12 bases. The CDR3 loop spans 14 amino acids. CDR3 region: CASSPTGLYNEQFF. CDR3 DNA: TGTGCCAGCAGCCCTACGGGACTTTACAATGAGCAGTTCTTC. Full variable domain (missing parts from reference TRBV11-2 and TRBJ2-1): EAGVAQSPRYKIIEKRQSVAFWCNPISGHATLYWYQQILGQGPKLLIQFQNNGVVDDSQLPKDRFSAERLKGVDSTLKIQPAKLEDSAVYLCASSPTGLYNEQFFGPGTRLTVL.

The rearrangement joins TRBV6-2 or TRBV6-3 to TRBJ2-2, with D unresolved. The germline V gene has CDR1 MNHEY and CDR2 SVGEGT. The length of the CDR3 is 14 residues. Trimming stripped 4 bases from V and 6 bases from J, with 12 bases between. DNA for the CDR3: TGTGCCAGCAGTTTCCAGCTAAACGCCGGGGAGCTGTTTTTT. Its protein is CASSFQLNAGELFF.

The sample holds many counts of this clonotype. This chain connects TRBV12-3 or TRBV12-4 to TRBJ1-2; no firm D call. The CDR3 length is 12 residues. The V end was cut by 6 bases, the J end by 5 bases, with 10 bases between. The CDR3: CASRVEPYGYTF. In nucleotides, the CDR3 is TGTGCCAGCAGAGTAGAACCGTATGGCTACACCTTC.

This chain connects TRBV30 to TRBJ2-1, with a possible D match to TRBD1 (8 bases). Germline CDR1 and CDR2: GTSNPN and SVGIG (reference sequence). The V and J ends lost 4 bases and 7 bases respectively, with 17 bases between them. The CDR3 contains 14 residues. CDR3 DNA: TGTGCCTGGAAAATACAGGGGGGGATGAATGAGCAGTTCTTC. This translates into CAWKIQGGMNEQFF.

This clonotype was detected ten times or more. This chain uses TRBV5-1 with TRBJ2-1; D might be TRBD1 or TRBD2, each matching 5 bases. The CDR3 sequence is 15 residues long. The germline CDR1 and CDR2 sequences are SGHRS and YFSETQ. The ends were cut back, 6 bases at V and 4 bases at J, with 17 bases in the middle. Here the CDR3 reads CASNQLVGEYNEQFF. CDR3 DNA sequence: TGCGCCAGCAATCAACTGGTGGGGGAATACAATGAGCAGTTCTTC.

To note about this clonotype: A far larger clone is a single base away, which makes a read error likely. The rearrangement links TRBV28 to TRBJ2-7, with 9 bases identical to TRBD2. Germline values: CDR1 MDHEN, CDR2 SYDVKM. The CDR3 consists of 20 residues. With 2 bases clipped from V and 7 bases from J, the junction kept 24 bases outside the gene matches. In nucleotides, the CDR3 is TGTGCCAGCAGTTTACTCACAGGGACTGCCCATAGCGGGAGAAGGAATGAGCAGTACTTC. Its protein is CASSLLTGTAHSGRRNEQYF.

This clonotype appeared many times. The rearrangement uses TRBV29-1 and TRBJ2-1, with D perhaps matching TRBD1 (5 bases). The length of the CDR3 is 13 residues. Deletions cut 7 bases from V and 8 bases from J, with 18 bases between. Germline V lookup: CDR1 SQVTM, CDR2 ANQGSEA. The CDR3 nucleotides are TGCAGCGCGGACAAAGGGGAAACCGATGAGCAGTTCTTC. Its translation: CSADKGETDEQFF.

The table lists this clonotype with many counts. The rearrangement uses TRBV5-1 and TRBJ1-1; D gene unclear. The CDR3 is made up of 14 amino acids. The germline V gene has CDR1 SGHRS and CDR2 YFSETQ. Trimming removed 0 bases at V and 4 bases at J, with 10 bases between. Here the CDR3 DNA reads TGCGCCAGCAGCTTGGGTGCGTTAACCACTGAAGCTTTCTTT. This sequence encodes CASSLGALTTEAFF.

As to this clonotype: A much larger clone sits a single nucleotide away, making a read error possible. CDR3 loop: CSATRGGKLFF. For the CDR3, the DNA is TGCAGTGCTACGAGGGGTGGAAAACTGTTTTTT. J is TRBJ1-4 and V is TRBV20-1, with D possibly being TRBD1 (5 bases). The CDR3 is made up of 11 amino acids. The V gene lost 4 bases and the J gene lost 10 bases, with 10 bases spanning the gap. Looked up from germline, CDR1 is DFQATT and CDR2 is SNEGSKA (reference sequence).

This clonotype was seen only a few times. J is TRBJ2-7 and V is TRBV6-1; unclear D gene. Deletions cut 0 bases from V and 6 bases from J, with 3 bases between. The CDR3 consists of 11 residues. Germline assignment: CDR1 MNHNS and CDR2 SASEGT. The CDR3 is CASSEAGEQYV. The CDR3 DNA reads as TGTGCCAGCAGTGAAGCGGGCGAGCAGTACGTC.

This clonotype was counted a few times. V usage is TRBV12-3 or TRBV12-4 and J usage is TRBJ2-3; possibly TRBD2 for D (6 bases). V lost 5 bases to trimming and J lost 1 base, with 13 bases between them. The length of the CDR3 is 15 residues. Here the CDR3 reads CASSPLWGGTDTQYF. CDR3 sequence (DNA): TGTGCCAGCAGTCCCCTTTGGGGGGGCACAGATACGCAGTATTTT.

For this clonotype: This clone may be a read error of a much larger clone one base away. V and J are TRBV5-6 and TRBJ1-2; D call uncertain. The CDR3 loop spans 16 amino acids. Germline values: CDR1 SGHDT, CDR2 YYEEEE. DNA for the CDR3: TGTGCCAGCAGCTTGGAAAGTTCAGAAGCTAACCATGGCTACACCTTC. Translating it yields CASSLESSEANHGYTF.

In this sample, this clonotype turned up many times. The CDR3 region is CASTPGGPRPEYTQYF. The CDR3 nucleotides are TGTGCCAGCACTCCCGGTGGGCCCCGTCCGGAATATACGCAGTATTTT. The chain links TRBV6-1 to TRBJ2-3; D not resolved. Trimming pared 7 bases from V and 7 bases from J, leaving 24 bases between. The germline gives CDR1 MNHNS, CDR2 SASEGT. CDR3 length: 16 residues.

The rearrangement links TRBV19 to TRBJ1-2; 9 bases line up with TRBD1. The CDR3 extends over 16 amino acids. The V segment lost 8 bases and the J segment 6 bases; nucleotides outside the gene matches: 16. Germline CDR1 reads LNHDA; CDR2 reads SQIVND (reference sequence). DNA of the CDR3: TGTGCCAGTCCTCTTACCGGGACAGGGTTTCTGAATGGCTACACCTTC. Its translation: CASPLTGTGFLNGYTF.

This clonotype was detected a few times. V gene TRBV24-1 combines with J gene TRBJ2-1; 11 bases align to TRBD2. CDR1 and CDR2 from the germline V gene are KGHDR and SFDVKD. This CDR3 is 16 amino acids long. V lost 1 base, J lost 8 bases, and 6 bases stayed unmatched. This CDR3 reads CATSDFQLAGVDEQFF. The CDR3 DNA sequence: TGTGCCACCAGTGATTTCCAACTAGCGGGAGTAGATGAGCAGTTCTTC.

This clonotype was detected ten times or more. The V and J genes are TRBV6-5 and TRBJ2-5; either TRBD1 or TRBD2 may fit D (5 bases each). Per germline, CDR1 MNHEY and CDR2 SVGAGI. The V gene lost 2 bases and the J gene lost 5 bases, with 18 bases spanning the gap. This CDR3 spans 16 amino acids. The CDR3 coding sequence is TGTGCCAGCAGTTACACGTCTTCCAGGGAGAGGGAGACCCAGTACTTC. The encoded protein is CASSYTSSRERETQYF.

The chain uses TRBV20-1 and TRBJ2-5; D is unresolved. The germline gives CDR1 DFQATT, CDR2 SNEGSKA (reference sequence). The CDR3 covers 13 residues. V gave up 3 bases and J gave up 2 bases, with 10 bases separating them. The CDR3 protein is CSASLVSQETQYF. In DNA form, the CDR3 reads TGCAGTGCTAGTCTGGTCAGTCAAGAGACCCAGTACTTC.

This clonotype was seen ten or more times. This sequence joins TRBV27 and TRBJ2-3; the match to TRBD2 covers 7 bases. The CDR3 is made up of 15 amino acids. With 6 bases clipped from V and 0 bases from J, the junction kept 6 bases outside the gene matches. The germline V gene encodes CDR1 MNHEY and CDR2 SMNVEV (reference sequence). The chain's CDR3 is CASRVLAYSTDTQYF. The CDR3, as DNA: TGTGCCAGCAGGGTACTAGCGTATAGCACAGATACGCAGTATTTT.

The table lists this clonotype with many counts. The gene calls are TRBV12-3 or TRBV12-4 and TRBJ2-7, with D possibly being TRBD1 or TRBD2 (5 bases each). The CDR3 covers 17 residues. V was cut by 1 base and J by 5 bases, with 21 bases left in between. In nucleotides, the CDR3 is TGTGCCAGCAGTTTAGGAGTTGGGGGTCACCGGCGCCACGAGCAGTACTTC. Translation gives CASSLGVGGHRRHEQYF.